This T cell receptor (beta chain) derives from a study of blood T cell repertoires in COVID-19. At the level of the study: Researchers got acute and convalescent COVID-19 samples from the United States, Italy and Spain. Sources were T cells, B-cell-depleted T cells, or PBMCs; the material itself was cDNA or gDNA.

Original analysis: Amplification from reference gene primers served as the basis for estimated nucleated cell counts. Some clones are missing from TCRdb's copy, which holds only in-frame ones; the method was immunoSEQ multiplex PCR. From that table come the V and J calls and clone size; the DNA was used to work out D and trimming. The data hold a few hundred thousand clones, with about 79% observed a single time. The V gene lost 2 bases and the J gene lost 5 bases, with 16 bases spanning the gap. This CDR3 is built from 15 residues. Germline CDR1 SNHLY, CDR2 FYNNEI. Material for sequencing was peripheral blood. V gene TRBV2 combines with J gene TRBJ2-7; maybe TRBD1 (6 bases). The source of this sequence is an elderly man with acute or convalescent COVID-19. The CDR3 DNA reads TGTGCCAGCAGTGAATGGGGGCTGGGGAGCGACGAGCAGTACTTC. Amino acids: CASSEWGLGSDEQYF. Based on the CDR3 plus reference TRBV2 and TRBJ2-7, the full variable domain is EPEVTQTPSHQVTQMGQEVILRCVPISNHLYFYWYRQILGQKVEFLVSFYNNEISEKSEIFDDQFSVERPDGSNFTLKIRSTKLEDSAMYFCASSEWGLGSDEQYFGPGTRLTVT.